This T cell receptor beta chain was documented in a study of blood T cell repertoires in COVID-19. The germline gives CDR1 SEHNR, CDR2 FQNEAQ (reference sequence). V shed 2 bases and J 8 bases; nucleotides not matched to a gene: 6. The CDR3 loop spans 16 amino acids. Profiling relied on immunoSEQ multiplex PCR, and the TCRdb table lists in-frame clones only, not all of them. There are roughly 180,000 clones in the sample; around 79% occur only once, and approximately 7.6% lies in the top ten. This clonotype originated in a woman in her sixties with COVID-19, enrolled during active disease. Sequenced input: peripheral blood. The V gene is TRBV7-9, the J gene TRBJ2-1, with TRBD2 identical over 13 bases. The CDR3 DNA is TGTGCCAGCAGCTTACTGAGACTAGCGGGAGGCTATGAGCAGTTCTTC. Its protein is CASSLLRLAGGYEQFF.